This T cell receptor (beta chain) was captured by sequencing in a study of T cell responses to AZD1222 COVID-19 vaccine. Measured with immunoSEQ multiplex PCR; TCRdb has only the in-frame clones, and not every one. Altogether 65,000 or so clones are present, about four fifths being singletons, with the ten largest covering 9.5% to 10%. The sequence derives from an adult in good health. The sequenced sample was peripheral blood, obtained on day 0 of AZD1222 vaccination.

The CDR3 nucleotides read TGTGCCTGGAGTGTAGGGCCGTTCAATCAGCCCCAGCATTTT. Residues: CAWSVGPFNQPQHF. J is TRBJ1-5 and V is TRBV30; no clear D. The CDR3 contains 14 residues. Deletions cut 0 bases from V and 3 bases from J, with 9 bases between. Per the germline V gene, CDR1 is GTSNPN and CDR2 is SVGIG (reference sequence).